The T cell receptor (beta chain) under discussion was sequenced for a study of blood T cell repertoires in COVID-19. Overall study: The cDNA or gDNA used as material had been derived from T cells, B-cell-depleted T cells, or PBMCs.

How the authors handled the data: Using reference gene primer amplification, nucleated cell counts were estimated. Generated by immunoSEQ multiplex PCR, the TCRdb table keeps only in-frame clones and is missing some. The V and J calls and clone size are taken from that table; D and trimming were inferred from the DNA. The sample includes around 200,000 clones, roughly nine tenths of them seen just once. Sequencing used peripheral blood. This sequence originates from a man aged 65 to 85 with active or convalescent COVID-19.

The CDR3 here is CASSLRGSGNTIYF. The CDR3, as DNA: TGTGCCAGCAGCTTAAGGGGCTCTGGAAACACCATATATTTT. The V and J genes are TRBV7-9 and TRBJ1-3; the D gene is possibly TRBD1 (5 bases). V was cut by 2 bases and J by 0 bases, with 5 bases left in between. The CDR3 consists of 14 residues. Looked up from germline, CDR1 is SEHNR and CDR2 is FQNEAQ (reference sequence).